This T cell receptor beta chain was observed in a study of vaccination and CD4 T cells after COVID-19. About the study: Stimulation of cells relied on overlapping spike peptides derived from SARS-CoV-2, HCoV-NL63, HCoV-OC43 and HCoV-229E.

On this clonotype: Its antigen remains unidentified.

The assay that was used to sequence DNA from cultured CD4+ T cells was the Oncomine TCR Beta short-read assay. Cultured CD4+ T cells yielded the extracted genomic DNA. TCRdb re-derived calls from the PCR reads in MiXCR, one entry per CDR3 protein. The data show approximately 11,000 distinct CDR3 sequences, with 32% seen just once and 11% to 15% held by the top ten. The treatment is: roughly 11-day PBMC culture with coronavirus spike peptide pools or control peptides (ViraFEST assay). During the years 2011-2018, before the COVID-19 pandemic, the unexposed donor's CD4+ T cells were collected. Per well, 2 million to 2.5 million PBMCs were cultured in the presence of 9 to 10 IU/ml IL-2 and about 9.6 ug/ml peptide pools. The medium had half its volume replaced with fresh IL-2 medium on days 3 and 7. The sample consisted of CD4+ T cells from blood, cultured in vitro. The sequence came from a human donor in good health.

CDR3 region: CASTVRTGELFF. The CDR3 bases are TGTGCCAGCACCGTGAGAACCGGGGAGCTGTTTTTT. This chain links TRBV6-2 or TRBV6-3 with TRBJ2-2; unclear D gene. The CDR3 length is 12 residues. Germline CDR1 MNHEY, CDR2 SVGEGT. V lost 7 bases, J lost 5 bases, and 8 bases lay in between.